Following are 24 T cell receptor beta chains from one sample sequenced in a study of tissue T cells after allogeneic stem cell transplantation. Method: immunoSEQ multiplex PCR; TCRdb's copy keeps in-frame clones and lacks some. The sample lists fewer than 1,500 clones; 50% to 60% were seen once. Time point noted: mouse harvest day 7 after allogeneic transplant. Mouse grafts combined 10^7 T-cell-depleted bone marrow cells with 10^6 splenic CD5+ T cells. Sequenced input: liver tissue. The origin of the receptors is a female BALB/c mouse given C57BL/6 T cells with graft-versus-host disease after an allogeneic hematopoietic cell transplant.

As concerns this clone: Each gene name is a mouse one. The observed sequence ends 1 residue before the CDR3 terminus, with the missing tail filled in from the germline J gene. The chain joins TRBV15 to TRBJ1-1, with TRBD1 identical over 8 bases. Per the germline V gene, CDR1 is SGHND and CDR2 is FRSKSL. The CDR3 has 14 amino acids. Trimming cost V 2 bases and J 1 base; bases outside gene matches: 0. The CDR3 here is CASSLQGANTEVFF. CDR3 bases read: TGTGCCAGCAGTTTACAGGGGGCGAACACAGAAGTCTTC.

Of note for this clone: Gene names follow the mouse nomenclature. The CDR3 end lies 1 residue beyond the end of the read and is filled in from the germline J gene. The chain carries TRBV26 and TRBJ2-1, with 10 nucleotides matching TRBD2. The CDR3 sequence is 14 residues long. Germline CDR1 is KGHPV and CDR2 is FQNQEV (reference sequence). The V segment lost 6 bases and the J segment 3 bases; nucleotides outside the gene matches: 2. CDR3 sequence: CASRGDWGYAEQFF. The sequenced CDR3 bases are TGTGCCAGCAGAGGGGACTGGGGCTATGCTGAGCAGTTC.

Comment on this clone: These gene names are mouse names. The read is 1 residue too short to cover the CDR3 end, so that end is filled in from the germline J gene. The chain employs TRBV12-1 and TRBJ1-1; perhaps TRBD1 as D (6 bases). CDR1 and CDR2 (germline): SGHSN, HYEKVE. The length of the CDR3 is 15 residues. V was trimmed by 0 bases and J by 0 bases, leaving 10 bases between them. CDR3 amino acids: CASSLVGTTNTEVFF. The sequenced part of the CDR3 DNA is TGTGCCAGCTCTCTCGTGGGGACAACAAACACAGAAGTCTTC.

With regard to this clone: Mouse names are used for the genes. The read falls 1 residue short of the CDR3 end, and the missing part is taken from the germline J gene. The V gene is TRBV26, the J gene TRBJ2-5; D gene ambiguous. Germline-derived CDR1 and CDR2 are KGHPV and FQNQEV (reference sequence). The CDR3 is made up of 13 amino acids. With 6 bases removed from V and 0 bases from J, the gap between germline ends came to 7 bases. CDR3 sequence: CASSSVNQDTQYF. CDR3 DNA (partial): TGTGCCAGCAGCTCAGTTAACCAAGACACCCAGTAC.

A remark on this clone: Gene names denote mouse genes. The read ends 1 residue shy of where the CDR3 ends; the end is completed using the germline J gene. J is TRBJ1-4 and V is TRBV16; maybe TRBD1 (5 bases). Germline V gene lookup returns CDR1 SGHSA and CDR2 FRNQAP. Trimming cost V 3 bases and J 2 bases, with 7 bases left between them. This CDR3 is built from 14 residues. CDR3 bases read: TGTGCAAGCAGCTTTGGACAATCCAACGAAAGATTATTT. As protein: CASSFGQSNERLF. The full-length CDR3 reads as CASSFGQSNERLFF.

This clone was seen once. Each gene name is a mouse one. The CDR3 goes on 1 residue after the read ends, and that part is filled in from the germline J gene. The chain is built from TRBV19 and TRBJ2-2, with a possible D match to TRBD2 (7 bases). Germline loops: CDR1 FNHDT, CDR2 SITEND (reference sequence). V was cut by 0 bases and J by 4 bases, with 13 bases left in between. The CDR3 is 16 residues long. CDR3 protein: CASSIERRGGTGQLYF. CDR3 DNA (partial): TGTGCCAGCAGTATAGAGAGGAGGGGGGGCACCGGGCAGCTCTAC. Full variable domain (missing parts from reference TRBV19 and TRBJ2-2): GGIITQTPKFLIGQEGQKLTLKCQQNFNHDTMYWYRQDSGKGLRLIYYSITENDLQKGDLSEGYDASREKKSSFSLTVTSAQKNEMAVFLCASSIERRGGTGQLYFGEGSKLTVL.

With respect to this clone: Each gene name is a mouse one. The read halts 1 residue ahead of the CDR3 end, with the missing end drawn from the germline J gene. This chain joins TRBV31 and TRBJ1-2; 9 bases are a match to TRBD1. V trimming: 0 bases; J trimming: 5 bases; junction bases outside the gene matches: 1. The CDR3 has 13 residues. Germline CDR1 GKSSPN, CDR2 SITVG. The CDR3 loop is CAWSLGQGSDYTF. The sequenced part of the CDR3 DNA is TGTGCCTGGAGTCTAGGACAGGGGTCCGACTACACC.

On this clone itself: Gene names are mouse gene names. The CDR3 goes on 1 residue after the read ends, and that part is filled in from the germline J gene. The V call is TRBV12-2, the J call TRBJ2-1, with 7 bases lining up with TRBD2. V dropped 0 bases and J dropped 0; count of bases not matched to a gene: 1. The CDR3 covers 15 residues. The germline gives CDR1 SGHLS, CDR2 HYDKME. The CDR3: CASSLDWANYAEQFF. CDR3 DNA, as far as it was read: TGTGCCAGCTCTCTCGACTGGGCTAACTATGCTGAGCAGTTC. Drawing the rest from reference TRBV12-2 and TRBJ2-1, the complete variable domain is NSGVVQSPRYIIKGKGERSILKCIPISGHLSVAWYQQTQGQELKFFIQHYDKMERDKGNLPSRFSVQQFDDYHSEMNMSALELEDSAVYFCASSLDWANYAEQFFGPGTRLTVL.

Concerning this clone: Gene names follow the mouse nomenclature. The read halts 1 residue ahead of the CDR3 end, with the missing end drawn from the germline J gene. V is TRBV26 and J is TRBJ1-6, with D hard to call. TRBJ1-6 is an open reading frame whose function is uncertain. CDR3 length: 14 amino acids. The V end lost 2 bases, the J end lost 2 bases, and 4 bases lay between the germline ends. Germline V lookup: CDR1 KGHPV, CDR2 FQNQEV (reference sequence). CDR3 residues: CASSLPTYNSPLYF. The sequenced CDR3 bases are TGTGCCAGCAGTCTGCCAACCTATAATTCGCCCCTCTAC.

Concerning this clone itself: Gene names refer to mouse genes. The missing CDR3 end, 1 residue past where the read stops, is filled in from the germline J gene. The chain links TRBV3 to TRBJ2-5, with 11 bases lining up with TRBD2. Trimming removed 5 bases from V and 6 bases from J; junction bases left unmatched: 4. The CDR3 contains 14 residues. Germline V lookup: CDR1 SNHLY, CDR2 FYNGKV (reference sequence). CDR3 bases read: TGTGCCAGCAGCGGACTGGGGGGCAGGGACACCCAGTAC. Its protein product is CASSGLGGRDTQY. The entire CDR3 sequence reads CASSGLGGRDTQYF.

On this clone itself: Genes and germline are mouse. The read falls 1 residue short of the CDR3 end, and the missing part is taken from the germline J gene. The chain recombines TRBV5 with TRBJ1-4; TRBD1 matches at 8 bases. Germline loops: CDR1 LGHNA, CDR2 YNLKQL (reference sequence). V lost 4 bases and J lost 6; bases outside the gene matches: 4. The CDR3 spans 14 residues. Incomplete CDR3 DNA: TGTGCCAGCAGCCTCGCAGGGGGCCACGAAAGATTATTT. Amino acids: CASSLAGGHERLF. The CDR3 as a whole reads CASSLAGGHERLFF.

This clone was picked up a small number of times. The genes and germline here are from mouse. From the germline J gene comes the end of the CDR3, since the read stops 1 residue before it. The chain has TRBV12-1 and TRBJ2-1; no definite D call. With 0 bases removed from V and 1 base from J, the gap between germline ends came to 3 bases. The CDR3 spans 13 residues. The germline V gene encodes CDR1 SGHSN and CDR2 HYEKVE. The DNA read from the CDR3 is TGTGCCAGCTCTCTCTGGAACTATGCTGAGCAGTTC. Its protein product is CASSLWNYAEQF. The complete CDR3 sequence is CASSLWNYAEQFF.

This clone was observed a few times. These gene names are mouse names. Read data end 1 residue before the CDR3 end; the end is taken from the germline J gene. The rearrangement joins TRBV12-1 to TRBJ1-2; D not certain. This CDR3 comprises 12 residues. Germline V gives CDR1 SGHSN, CDR2 HYEKVE. Trimming cost V 2 bases and J 1 base, with 4 bases left between them. The chain's CDR3 is CASSQGNSDYTF. The CDR3 bases that were read are TGTGCCAGCTCTCAAGGAAACTCCGACTACACC.

This clone occurred once. Mouse gene names apply. The read falls 1 residue short of the CDR3 end, and the missing part is taken from the germline J gene. This chain connects TRBV26 to TRBJ1-1, with TRBD1 matching over 7 bases. The CDR3 runs 10 residues. Trimming took 6 bases from V and 8 from J; bases not matched to a gene: 0. The V gene's germline CDR1 is KGHPV and CDR2 FQNQEV (reference sequence). CDR3 in amino acids: CASRQGEVFF. The part of the CDR3 DNA that was read is TGTGCCAGCAGACAGGGGGAAGTCTTC. Filled out from reference TRBV26 and TRBJ1-1, the complete variable domain reads NSKVIQTPRYLVKGQGQKAKMRCIPEKGHPVVFWYQQNKNNEFKFLINFQNQEVLQQIDMTEKRFSAECPSNSPCSLEIQSSEAGDSALYLCASRQGEVFFGKGTRLTVV.

This clone has just one count. Mouse germline and gene names are used. With the read ending 1 residue before the CDR3 end, the germline J gene is used to fill in that end. This chain links TRBV2 with TRBJ2-5; D is uncertain. Germline V lookup: CDR1 LGHNA, CDR2 YSYQKL. This CDR3 is built from 15 residues. With 0 bases removed from V and 3 bases from J, the gap between germline ends came to 10 bases. CDR3 sequence: CASSQDARQQDTQYF. The sequenced part of the CDR3 DNA is TGTGCCAGCAGCCAAGATGCGAGACAACAAGACACCCAGTAC.

A remark on this clone: Each gene name is a mouse one. The read finishes 1 residue shy of the CDR3 end, and the germline J gene is used to complete it. The chain couples TRBV23 to TRBJ1-2. The CDR3 has 13 amino acids. Germline CDR1 reads KGHTA; CDR2 reads FQNQQP. The CDR3 DNA, read in part, is TGCTCCAGCAGGCCGGGGGCGAACTCCGACTACACC. Its protein product is CSSRPGANSDYT. The entire CDR3 protein reads CSSRPGANSDYTF. Looking up the rest from reference TRBV23 and TRBJ1-2 gives the full variable domain: DAAVTQKPRYLIKMKGQEAEMKCIPEKGHTAVFWYQQKQSKELKFLIYFQNQQPLDQIDMVKERFSAVCPSSSLCSLGIRTCEAEDSALYLCSSRPGANSDYTFGSGTRLLVI.

Concerning this clone itself: The listed genes are named as in mouse. CDR3 sequence: CASSGTGSEQYF. The sequenced part of the CDR3 DNA is TGTGCCAGCAGTGGGACAGGGAGTGAACAGTAC. The chain couples TRBV26 to TRBJ2-7, with 9 bases fitting TRBD1. Coverage ceases 1 residue before the CDR3 finishes, and the germline J gene fills in the end. Germline CDR1 KGHPV, CDR2 FQNQEV (reference sequence). Trimming took 5 bases from V and 6 from J; bases not matched to a gene: 2. The CDR3 runs to 12 residues. Filled out from reference TRBV26 and TRBJ2-7, the complete variable domain reads NSKVIQTPRYLVKGQGQKAKMRCIPEKGHPVVFWYQQNKNNEFKFLINFQNQEVLQQIDMTEKRFSAECPSNSPCSLEIQSSEAGDSALYLCASSGTGSEQYFGPGTRLTVL.

On this clone itself: Mouse gene names apply. The observed sequence ends 1 residue before the CDR3 terminus, with the missing tail filled in from the germline J gene. V usage is TRBV12-1 and J usage is TRBJ1-3; 8 nucleotides match TRBD1. The trim removed 0 bases at V and 0 bases at J, leaving 3 bases unmatched. This CDR3 region has 16 residues. CDR1 and CDR2 from the germline V gene are SGHSN and HYEKVE. CDR3: CASSLSGGHSGNTLYF. The DNA read from the CDR3 is TGTGCCAGCTCTCTCTCAGGGGGCCATTCTGGAAATACGCTCTAT. Variable domain in full (rest from reference TRBV12-1 and TRBJ1-3): DSGVVQSPRHIIKEKGGRSVLTCIPISGHSNVVWYQQTLGKELKFLIQHYEKVERDKGFLPSRFSVQQFDDYHSEMNMSALELEDSAMYFCASSLSGGHSGNTLYFGEGSRLIVV.

To note about this clone: Genes here carry mouse names. The observed sequence ends 1 residue before the CDR3 terminus, with the missing tail filled in from the germline J gene. The identical CDR3 is also encoded by other nucleotide sequences in the sample. The gene calls are TRBV14 and TRBJ2-5; 8 bases are a match to TRBD2. Losses at the gene ends were 4 bases for V and 1 base for J; bases not matched to a gene: 2. There are 14 residues in the CDR3. Germline V gives CDR1 SGHDT, CDR2 FRDEAV. CDR3 DNA (partial): TGTGCCAGCAGTCACTGGGGGTACCAAGACACCCAGTAC. Encoded protein: CASSHWGYQDTQY. The full CDR3 sequence reads CASSHWGYQDTQYF. Filled out from reference TRBV14 and TRBJ2-5, the complete variable domain reads EAGVTQSPRYAVLQEGQAVSFWCDPISGHDTLYWYQQPRDQGPQLLVYFRDEAVIDNSQLPSDRFSAVRPKGTNSTLKIQSAKQGDTATYLCASSHWGYQDTQYFGPGTRLLVL.

With regard to this clone: The junction differs from germline at one of its ends, possibly a read error. Mouse names are used for the genes. The CDR3 is cut off 1 residue early in the read; its end comes from the germline J gene. This sequence joins TRBV12-2 and TRBJ2-7; 9 bases fit TRBD2. CDR1 and CDR2 from the germline V gene are SGHLS and HYDKME. CDR3 length equals 14 residues. The sequenced CDR3 bases are TGTGCCGGCTCTCTCGGCTGGGGGGGTTATGAACAGTAC. Encoded protein: CAGSLGWGGYEQY. The complete CDR3 reads CAGSLGWGGYEQYF.

This clone is large in the sample. The listed genes are named as in mouse. The CDR3 end lies 1 residue beyond the end of the read and is filled in from the germline J gene. This chain uses TRBV13-3 with TRBJ2-7; maybe TRBD2 (5 bases). This CDR3 contains 11 residues. Germline lookup yields CDR1 NNHDY and CDR2 SYVADS. V lost 6 bases, J lost 6 bases, and 10 bases lay in between. Partial CDR3 DNA: TGTGCCAGCATGGCTGGGCGTGAACAGTAC. This gives the protein CASMAGREQY. The complete CDR3 reads CASMAGREQYF.

About this clone: Gene names and germline match the mouse. The read stops 1 residue short of the end of the CDR3; the missing end is completed from the germline J gene. V gene TRBV3 combines with J gene TRBJ2-7; TRBD1 agrees at 7 bases. This CDR3 has 12 amino acids. V trimming: 4 bases; J trimming: 4 bases; junction bases outside the gene matches: 1. From germline, CDR1 is SNHLY and CDR2 FYNGKV (reference sequence). CDR3 loop: CASSSTGYEQYF. Incomplete CDR3 DNA: TGTGCCAGCAGCTCGACAGGGTATGAACAGTAC.

This clone appeared a few times. Gene names and germline refer to mouse. The CDR3 extends 1 residue past the end of the read, so its final part is completed from the germline J gene. This chain uses TRBV16 with TRBJ2-5; D not certain. This CDR3 has 12 residues. The ends were cut back, 0 bases at V and 7 bases at J, with 5 bases in the middle. The germline V gene encodes CDR1 SGHSA and CDR2 FRNQAP. This CDR3 is CASSLDGNTQYF. Partial CDR3 DNA: TGTGCAAGCAGCTTAGACGGGAACACCCAGTAC.

For this clone: Gene names and germline match the mouse. The CDR3 is cut off 1 residue early in the read; its end comes from the germline J gene. V gene TRBV23 combines with J gene TRBJ2-2; no check of the table's D call, TRBD2, against the DNA was made. In germline, CDR1 is KGHTA, CDR2 FQNQQP. The CDR3 runs 13 residues. The CDR3 reads CSSRAGGPGQLYF. The sequenced part of the CDR3 DNA is TGCTCCAGCAGGGCCGGGGGGCCCGGGCAGCTCTAC.